The sample holds one count of the clone carrying this TCR beta chain. Its antigen is currently unknown. These data belong to a study of OX40 agonist ivuxolimab in advanced cancers. Study conclusions and caveats: Average numbers of expanded clones were greater in CD8+ T cells than in CD4+.

Profiled with immunoSEQ multiplex PCR; TCRdb holds only in-frame clones, not every one. The table shows roughly 56,000 clones, with about 82% occurring only once. The CDR3 has 11 amino acids. CDR1 is MNHEY, CDR2 SVGAGI, per germline. V was shortened by 7 bases and J by 4 bases, with 7 bases between the two germline ends. The sample consisted of CD4+ or CD8+ T cells sorted from blood, taken in a trial of the OX40 agonist ivuxolimab. This receptor was identified in an adult with an advanced solid tumor such as melanoma, head and neck, liver or kidney cancer. The rearrangement uses TRBV6-5 and TRBJ1-1; D gene unclear. The CDR3 DNA reads TGTGCCAGCAAGCGGGCCACTGAAGCTTTCTTT. Translated: CASKRATEAFF.